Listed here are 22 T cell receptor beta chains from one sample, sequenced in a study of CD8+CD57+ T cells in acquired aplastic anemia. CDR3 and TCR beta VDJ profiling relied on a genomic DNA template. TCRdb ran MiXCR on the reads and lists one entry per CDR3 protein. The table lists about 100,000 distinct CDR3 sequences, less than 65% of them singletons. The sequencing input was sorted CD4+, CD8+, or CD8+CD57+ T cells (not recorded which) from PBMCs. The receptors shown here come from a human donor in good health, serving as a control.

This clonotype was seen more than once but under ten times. CDR3: CASSLGGSRSYEQYF. The CDR3 DNA reads as TGTGCCAGCAGTCTCGGGGGTAGTAGATCCTACGAGCAGTACTTC. This chain connects TRBV25-1 to TRBJ2-7; tentatively, D is TRBD2 (6 bases). Germline CDR1 reads MGHDK; CDR2 reads SYGVNS. Trimming removed 5 bases at V and 1 base at J, with 15 bases between. The CDR3 contains 15 residues.

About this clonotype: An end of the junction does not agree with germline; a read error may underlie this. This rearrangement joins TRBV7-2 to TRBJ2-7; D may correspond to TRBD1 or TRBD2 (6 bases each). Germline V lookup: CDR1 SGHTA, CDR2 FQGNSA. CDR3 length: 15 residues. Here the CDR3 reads CASSLESGAAYEQYF. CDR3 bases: TGCGCCAGCAGCCTGGAATCGGGGGCGGCCTACGAGCAGTACTTC.

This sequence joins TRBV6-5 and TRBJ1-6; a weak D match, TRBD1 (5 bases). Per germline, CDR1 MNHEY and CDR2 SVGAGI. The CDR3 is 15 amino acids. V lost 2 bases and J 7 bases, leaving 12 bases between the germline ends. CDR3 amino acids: CASSYGGTSNSPLHF. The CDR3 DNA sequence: TGTGCCAGCAGTTACGGCGGGACTAGCAATTCACCCCTCCACTTT.

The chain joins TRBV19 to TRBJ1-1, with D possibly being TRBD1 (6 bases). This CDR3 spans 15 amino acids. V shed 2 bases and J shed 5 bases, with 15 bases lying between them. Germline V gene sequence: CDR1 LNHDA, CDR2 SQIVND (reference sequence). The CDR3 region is CASSIYGGGQTEAFF. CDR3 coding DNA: TGTGCCAGTAGTATATACGGCGGGGGGCAAACTGAAGCTTTCTTT.

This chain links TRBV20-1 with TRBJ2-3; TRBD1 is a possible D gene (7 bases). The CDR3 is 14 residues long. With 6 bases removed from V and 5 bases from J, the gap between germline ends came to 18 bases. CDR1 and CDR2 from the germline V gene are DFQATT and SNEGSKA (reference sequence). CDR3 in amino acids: CSATWRQGGDTQYF. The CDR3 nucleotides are TGCAGTGCCACGTGGCGGCAGGGGGGAGATACGCAGTATTTT.

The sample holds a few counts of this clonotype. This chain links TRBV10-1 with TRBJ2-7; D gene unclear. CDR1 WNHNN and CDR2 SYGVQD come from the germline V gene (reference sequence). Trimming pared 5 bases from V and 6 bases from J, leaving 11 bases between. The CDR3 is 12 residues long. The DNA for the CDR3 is TGCGCCAGCAGTCTCGGACGTGGCGAGCAGTACTTC. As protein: CASSLGRGEQYF.

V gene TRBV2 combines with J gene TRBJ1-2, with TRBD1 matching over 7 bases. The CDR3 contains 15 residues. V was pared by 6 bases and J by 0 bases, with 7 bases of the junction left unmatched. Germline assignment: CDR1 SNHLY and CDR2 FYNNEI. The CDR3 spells CASRGGRAANYGYTF. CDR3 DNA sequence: TGTGCCAGCAGAGGGGGCAGGGCGGCTAACTATGGCTACACCTTC.

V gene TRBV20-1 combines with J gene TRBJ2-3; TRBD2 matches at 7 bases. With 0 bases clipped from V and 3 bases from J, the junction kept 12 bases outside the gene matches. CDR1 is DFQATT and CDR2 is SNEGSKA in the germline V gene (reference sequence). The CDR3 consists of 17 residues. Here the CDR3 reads CSARDAAAQGGTDTQYF. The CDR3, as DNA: TGCAGTGCTAGAGATGCGGCCGCCCAGGGAGGGACAGATACGCAGTATTTT.

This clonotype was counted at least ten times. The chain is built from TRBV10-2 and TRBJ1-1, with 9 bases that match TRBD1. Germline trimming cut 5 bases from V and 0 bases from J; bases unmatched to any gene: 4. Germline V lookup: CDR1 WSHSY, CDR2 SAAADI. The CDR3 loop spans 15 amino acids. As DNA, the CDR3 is TGCGCCAGCAGTCGACAGGGGGGGATGAACACTGAAGCTTTCTTT. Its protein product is CASSRQGGMNTEAFF.

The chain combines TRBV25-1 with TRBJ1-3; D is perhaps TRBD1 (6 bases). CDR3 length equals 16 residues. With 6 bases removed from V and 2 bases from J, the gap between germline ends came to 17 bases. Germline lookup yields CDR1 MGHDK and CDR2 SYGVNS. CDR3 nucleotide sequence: TGTGCCAGCAGCCAAGATCTAGGGGGGGCTGGAAACACCATATATTTT. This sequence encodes CASSQDLGGAGNTIYF.

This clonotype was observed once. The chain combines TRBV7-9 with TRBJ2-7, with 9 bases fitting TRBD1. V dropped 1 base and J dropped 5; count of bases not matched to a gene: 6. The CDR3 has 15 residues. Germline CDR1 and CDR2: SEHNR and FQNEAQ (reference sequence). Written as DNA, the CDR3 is TGTGCCAGCAGCTTAGGAGGACAGGGGATCAACGAGCAGTACTTC. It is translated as CASSLGGQGINEQYF.

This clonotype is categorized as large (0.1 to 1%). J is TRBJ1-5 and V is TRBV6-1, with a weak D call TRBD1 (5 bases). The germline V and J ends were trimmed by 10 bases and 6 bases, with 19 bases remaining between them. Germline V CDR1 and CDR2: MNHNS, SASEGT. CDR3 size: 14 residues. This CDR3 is CATKPGLLTQPQHF. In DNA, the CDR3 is TGTGCCACTAAACCGGGACTTTTGACTCAGCCCCAGCATTTT.

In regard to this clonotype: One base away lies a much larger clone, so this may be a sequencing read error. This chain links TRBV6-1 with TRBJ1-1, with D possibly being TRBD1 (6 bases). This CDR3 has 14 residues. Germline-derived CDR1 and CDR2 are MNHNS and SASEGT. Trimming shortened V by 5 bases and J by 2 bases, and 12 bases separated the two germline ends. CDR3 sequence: CASSQTGDNTEAFF. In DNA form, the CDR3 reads TGTGCCAGCAGTCAGACAGGTGATAACACTGAAGCTTTCTTT.

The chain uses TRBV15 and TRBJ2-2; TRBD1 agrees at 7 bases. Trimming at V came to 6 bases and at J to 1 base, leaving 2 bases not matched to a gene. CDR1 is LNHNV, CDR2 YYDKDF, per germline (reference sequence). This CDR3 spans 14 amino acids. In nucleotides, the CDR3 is TGTGCCACCAGGCGGACAGGGAACACCGGGGAGCTGTTTTTT. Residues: CATRRTGNTGELFF.

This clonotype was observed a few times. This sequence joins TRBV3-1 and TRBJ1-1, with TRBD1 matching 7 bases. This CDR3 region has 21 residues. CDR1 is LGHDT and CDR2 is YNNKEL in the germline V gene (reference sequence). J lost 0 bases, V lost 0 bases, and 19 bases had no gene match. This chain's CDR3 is CASSQEAGTANPLYVNTEAFF. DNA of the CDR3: TGTGCCAGCAGCCAAGAGGCCGGGACAGCGAACCCCCTCTACGTGAACACTGAAGCTTTCTTT.

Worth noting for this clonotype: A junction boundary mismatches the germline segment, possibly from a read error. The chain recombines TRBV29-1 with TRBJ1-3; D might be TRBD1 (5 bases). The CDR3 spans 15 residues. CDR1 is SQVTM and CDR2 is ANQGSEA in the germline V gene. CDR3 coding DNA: TGTAGCGTTGACAGAGAAGTAGGGATCGGAAACACCATATATTTT. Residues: CSVDREVGIGNTIYF.

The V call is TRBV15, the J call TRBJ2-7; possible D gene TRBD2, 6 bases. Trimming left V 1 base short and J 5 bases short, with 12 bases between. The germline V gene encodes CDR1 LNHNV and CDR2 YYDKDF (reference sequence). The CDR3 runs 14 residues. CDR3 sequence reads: CATSRVGGDDEQYF. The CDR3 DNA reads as TGTGCCACCAGCAGAGTAGGAGGGGACGACGAGCAGTACTTC. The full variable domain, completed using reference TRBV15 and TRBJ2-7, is DAMVIQNPRYQVTQFGKPVTLSCSQTLNHNVMYWYQQKSSQAPKLLFHYYDKDFNNEADTPDNFQSRRPNTSFCFLDIRSPGLGDTAMYLCATSRVGGDDEQYFGPGTRLTVT.

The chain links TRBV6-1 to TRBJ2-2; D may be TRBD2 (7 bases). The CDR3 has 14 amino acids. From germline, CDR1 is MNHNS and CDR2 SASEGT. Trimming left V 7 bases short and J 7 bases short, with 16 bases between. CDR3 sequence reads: CASITRGGGGELFF. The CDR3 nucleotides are TGTGCCAGCATCACCCGGGGAGGGGGCGGGGAGCTGTTTTTT.

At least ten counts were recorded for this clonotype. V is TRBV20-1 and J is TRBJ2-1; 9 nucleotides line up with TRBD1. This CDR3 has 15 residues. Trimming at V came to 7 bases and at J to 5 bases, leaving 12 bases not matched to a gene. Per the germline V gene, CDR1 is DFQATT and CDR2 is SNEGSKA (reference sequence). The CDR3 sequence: CSVALRDRVNNEQFF. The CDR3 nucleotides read TGCAGTGTCGCCCTCCGGGACAGGGTCAACAATGAGCAGTTCTTC.

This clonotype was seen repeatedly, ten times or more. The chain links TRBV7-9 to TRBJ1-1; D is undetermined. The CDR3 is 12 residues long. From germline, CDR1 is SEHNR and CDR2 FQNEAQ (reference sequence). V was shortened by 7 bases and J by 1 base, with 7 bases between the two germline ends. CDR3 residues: CASTQGNTEAFF. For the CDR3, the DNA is TGTGCCAGCACCCAAGGGAACACTGAAGCTTTCTTT. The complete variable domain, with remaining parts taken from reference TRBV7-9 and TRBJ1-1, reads DTGVSQNPRHKITKRGQNVTFRCDPISEHNRLYWYRQTLGQGPEFLTYFQNEAQLEKSRLLSDRFSAERPKGSFSTLEIQRTEQGDSAMYLCASTQGNTEAFFGQGTRLTVV.

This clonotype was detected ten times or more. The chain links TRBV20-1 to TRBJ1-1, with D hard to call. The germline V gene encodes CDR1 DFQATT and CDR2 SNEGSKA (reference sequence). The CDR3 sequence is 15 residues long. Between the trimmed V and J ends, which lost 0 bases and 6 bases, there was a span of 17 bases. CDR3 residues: CSARDSFTAFAEAFF. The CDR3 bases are TGCAGTGCTAGAGATTCGTTCACAGCATTTGCTGAAGCTTTCTTT.

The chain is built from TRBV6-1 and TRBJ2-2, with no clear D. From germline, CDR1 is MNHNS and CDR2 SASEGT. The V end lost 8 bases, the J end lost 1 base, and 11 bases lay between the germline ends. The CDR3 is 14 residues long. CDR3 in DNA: TGTGCCAGCCGCGAACACCTGAACACCGGGGAGCTGTTTTTT. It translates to CASREHLNTGELFF.